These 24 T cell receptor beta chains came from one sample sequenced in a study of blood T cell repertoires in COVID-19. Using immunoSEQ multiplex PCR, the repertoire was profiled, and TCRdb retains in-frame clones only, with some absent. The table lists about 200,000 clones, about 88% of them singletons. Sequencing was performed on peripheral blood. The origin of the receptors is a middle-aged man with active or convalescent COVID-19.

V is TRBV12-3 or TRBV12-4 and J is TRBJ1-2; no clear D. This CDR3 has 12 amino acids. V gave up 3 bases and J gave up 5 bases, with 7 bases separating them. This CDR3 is CASSFRDYGYTF. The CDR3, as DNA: TGTGCCAGCAGTTTCCGGGATTATGGCTACACCTTC.

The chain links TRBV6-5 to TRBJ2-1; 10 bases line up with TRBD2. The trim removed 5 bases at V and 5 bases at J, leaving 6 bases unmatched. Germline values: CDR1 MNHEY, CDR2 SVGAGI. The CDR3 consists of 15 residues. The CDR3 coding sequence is TGTGCCAGCAGTATAGCGGGAGGCTTAGACAATGAGCAGTTCTTC. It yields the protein CASSIAGGLDNEQFF.

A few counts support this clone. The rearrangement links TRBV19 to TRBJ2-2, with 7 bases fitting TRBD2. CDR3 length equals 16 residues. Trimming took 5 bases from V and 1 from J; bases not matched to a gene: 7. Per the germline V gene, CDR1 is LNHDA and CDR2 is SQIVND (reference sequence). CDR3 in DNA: TGTGCCAGTAGTCACCGCCTAGCGGTGAACACCGGGGAGCTGTTTTTT. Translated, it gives CASSHRLAVNTGELFF.

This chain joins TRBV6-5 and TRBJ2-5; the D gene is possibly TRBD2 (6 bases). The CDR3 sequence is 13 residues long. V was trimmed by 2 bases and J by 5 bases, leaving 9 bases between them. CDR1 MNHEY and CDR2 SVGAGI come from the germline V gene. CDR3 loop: CASSYEGRETQYF. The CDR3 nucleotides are TGTGCCAGCAGTTACGAGGGGAGGGAGACCCAGTACTTC.

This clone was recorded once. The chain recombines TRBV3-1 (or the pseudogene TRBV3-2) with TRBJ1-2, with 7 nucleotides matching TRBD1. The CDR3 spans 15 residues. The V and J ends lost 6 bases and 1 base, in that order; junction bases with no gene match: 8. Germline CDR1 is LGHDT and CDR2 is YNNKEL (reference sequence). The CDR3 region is CASRLGGDGNYGYTF. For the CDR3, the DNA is TGTGCCAGCAGGTTAGGGGGCGACGGTAACTATGGCTACACCTTC.

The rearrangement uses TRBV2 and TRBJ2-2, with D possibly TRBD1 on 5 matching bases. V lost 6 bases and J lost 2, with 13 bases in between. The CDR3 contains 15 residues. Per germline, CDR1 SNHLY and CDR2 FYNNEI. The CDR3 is CASRVTDQNTGELFF. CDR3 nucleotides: TGTGCCAGCAGAGTGACAGACCAAAACACCGGGGAGCTGTTTTTT.

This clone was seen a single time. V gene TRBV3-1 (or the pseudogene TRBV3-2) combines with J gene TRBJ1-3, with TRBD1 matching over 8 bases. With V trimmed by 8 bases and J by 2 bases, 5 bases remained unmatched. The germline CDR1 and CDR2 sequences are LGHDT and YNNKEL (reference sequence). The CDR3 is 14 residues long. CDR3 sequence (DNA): TGTGCCAGCTGCCCGGACAGGGCTGGAAACACCATATATTTT. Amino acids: CASCPDRAGNTIYF.

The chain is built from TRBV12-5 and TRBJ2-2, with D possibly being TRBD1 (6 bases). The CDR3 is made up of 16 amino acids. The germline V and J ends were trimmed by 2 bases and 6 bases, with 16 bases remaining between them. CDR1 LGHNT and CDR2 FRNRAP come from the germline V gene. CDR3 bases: TGTGCTAGTGGTTTGATACAGGGTGGAGTCGCCGGGGAGCTGTTTTTT. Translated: CASGLIQGGVAGELFF.

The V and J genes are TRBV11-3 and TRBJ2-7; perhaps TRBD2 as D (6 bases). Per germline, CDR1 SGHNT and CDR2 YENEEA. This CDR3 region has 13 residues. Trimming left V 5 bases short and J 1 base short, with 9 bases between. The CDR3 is CASSLAGSYEQYF. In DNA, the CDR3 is TGTGCCAGCAGCCTTGCGGGGTCCTACGAGCAGTACTTC.

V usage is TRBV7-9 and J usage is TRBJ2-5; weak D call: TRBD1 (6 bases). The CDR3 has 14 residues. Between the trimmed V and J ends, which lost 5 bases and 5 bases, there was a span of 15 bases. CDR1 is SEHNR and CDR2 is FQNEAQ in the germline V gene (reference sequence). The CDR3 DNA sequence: TGTGCCAGCAGCCGCCGGCAGGGGTCGGAGACCCAGTACTTC. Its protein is CASSRRQGSETQYF.

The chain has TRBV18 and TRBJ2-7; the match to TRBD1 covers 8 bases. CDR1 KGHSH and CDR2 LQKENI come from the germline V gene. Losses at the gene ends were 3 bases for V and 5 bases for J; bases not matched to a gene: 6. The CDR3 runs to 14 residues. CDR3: CASSPQTGGDEQYF. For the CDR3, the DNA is TGTGCCAGCTCACCGCAAACAGGGGGAGACGAGCAGTACTTC.

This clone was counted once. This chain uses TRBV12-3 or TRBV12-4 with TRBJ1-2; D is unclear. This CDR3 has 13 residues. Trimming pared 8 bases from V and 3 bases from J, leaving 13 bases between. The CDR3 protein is CASCRYPDYGYTF. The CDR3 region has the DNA TGTGCCAGCTGTCGTTATCCTGACTATGGCTACACCTTC.

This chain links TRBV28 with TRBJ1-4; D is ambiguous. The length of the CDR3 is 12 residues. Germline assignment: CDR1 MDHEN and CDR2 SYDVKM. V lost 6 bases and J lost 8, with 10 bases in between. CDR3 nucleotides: TGTGCCAGCAGAAGCCTCCCCGAAAAACTGTTTTTT. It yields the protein CASRSLPEKLFF.

CDR3 region: CAWSPTGGATEAFF. The DNA for the CDR3 is TGTGCCTGGAGTCCGACAGGGGGCGCCACTGAAGCTTTCTTT. This chain uses TRBV30 with TRBJ1-1; 10 bases are a match to TRBD1. CDR1 is GTSNPN, CDR2 SVGIG, per germline (reference sequence). CDR3 length equals 14 residues. J was trimmed by 4 bases and V by 2 bases; bases with no gene match: 4.

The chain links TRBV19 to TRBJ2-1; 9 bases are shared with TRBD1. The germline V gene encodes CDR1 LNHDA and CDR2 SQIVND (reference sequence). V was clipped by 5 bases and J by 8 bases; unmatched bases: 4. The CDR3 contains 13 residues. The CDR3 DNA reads TGTGCCAGTAGTTTTGGGACAGGGTATGAGCAGTTCTTC. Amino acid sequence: CASSFGTGYEQFF.

For the CDR3, the DNA is TGCGCCAGCAGTGCGACTAGCGGGGCCCAAGAGACCCAGTACTTC. Its translation: CASSATSGAQETQYF. The V call is TRBV5-1, the J call TRBJ2-5; 11 bases agree with TRBD2. Germline V gene lookup returns CDR1 SGHRS and CDR2 YFSETQ. The CDR3 runs to 15 residues. The junction had 4 bases not matched to a gene; V was cut back by 5 bases and J by 1 base.

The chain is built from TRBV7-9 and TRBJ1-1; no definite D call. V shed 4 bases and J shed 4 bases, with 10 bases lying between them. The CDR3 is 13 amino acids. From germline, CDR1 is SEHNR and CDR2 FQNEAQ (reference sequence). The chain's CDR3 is CASSWEVGTEAFF. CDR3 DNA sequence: TGTGCCAGCAGCTGGGAGGTGGGCACTGAAGCTTTCTTT.

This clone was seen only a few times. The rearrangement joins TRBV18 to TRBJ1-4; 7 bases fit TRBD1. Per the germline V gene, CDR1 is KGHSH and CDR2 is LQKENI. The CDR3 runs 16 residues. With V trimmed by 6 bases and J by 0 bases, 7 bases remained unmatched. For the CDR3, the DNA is TGTGCCAGCTCCCCGGTACAGGGGACAACTAATGAAAAACTGTTTTTT. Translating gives CASSPVQGTTNEKLFF.

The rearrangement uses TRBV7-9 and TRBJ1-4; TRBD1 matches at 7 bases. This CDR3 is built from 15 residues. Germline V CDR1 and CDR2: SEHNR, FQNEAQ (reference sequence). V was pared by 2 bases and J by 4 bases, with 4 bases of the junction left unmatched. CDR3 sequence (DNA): TGTGCCAGCAGCTTATCGGGACAGTTTAATGAAAAACTGTTTTTT. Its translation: CASSLSGQFNEKLFF.

CDR3 DNA: TGTGCCAGCAGTTTCTCACAGGGGGCGAAGGGCTACACCTTC. Its translation: CASSFSQGAKGYTF. This chain joins TRBV28 and TRBJ1-2, with 9 bases identical to TRBD1. Germline assignment: CDR1 MDHEN and CDR2 SYDVKM. This CDR3 has 14 amino acids. V lost 3 bases and J lost 8; bases outside the gene matches: 7.

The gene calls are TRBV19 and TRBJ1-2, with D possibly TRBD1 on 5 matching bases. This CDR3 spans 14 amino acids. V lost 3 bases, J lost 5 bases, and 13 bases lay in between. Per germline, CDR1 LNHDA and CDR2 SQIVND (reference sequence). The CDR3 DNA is TGTGCCAGTAGTATCAGGGAGGATCTTTATGGCTACACCTTC. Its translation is CASSIREDLYGYTF.

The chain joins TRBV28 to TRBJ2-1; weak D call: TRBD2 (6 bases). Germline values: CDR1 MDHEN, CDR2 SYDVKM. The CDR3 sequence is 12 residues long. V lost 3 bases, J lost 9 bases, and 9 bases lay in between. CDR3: CASSFYGSEQFF. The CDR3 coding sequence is TGTGCCAGCAGTTTCTACGGGAGTGAGCAGTTCTTC.

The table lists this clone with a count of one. CDR3 protein: CASSLPRTGTTFF. Written as DNA, the CDR3 is TGTGCCAGCAGCTTACCCCGGACAGGCACTACTTTCTTT. The V and J genes are TRBV7-9 and TRBJ1-1; 7 nucleotides line up with TRBD1. CDR1 and CDR2 from the germline V gene are SEHNR and FQNEAQ (reference sequence). The V gene end was trimmed by 2 bases and the J gene end by 12 bases; junction bases not matched to a gene: 9. The CDR3 runs 13 residues.

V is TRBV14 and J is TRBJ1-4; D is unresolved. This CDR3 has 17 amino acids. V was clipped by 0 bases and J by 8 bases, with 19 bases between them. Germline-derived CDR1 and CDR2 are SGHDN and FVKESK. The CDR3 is CASSQENPGQVREKLFF. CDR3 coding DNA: TGTGCCAGCAGCCAAGAGAACCCCGGCCAGGTTCGAGAAAAACTGTTTTTT.